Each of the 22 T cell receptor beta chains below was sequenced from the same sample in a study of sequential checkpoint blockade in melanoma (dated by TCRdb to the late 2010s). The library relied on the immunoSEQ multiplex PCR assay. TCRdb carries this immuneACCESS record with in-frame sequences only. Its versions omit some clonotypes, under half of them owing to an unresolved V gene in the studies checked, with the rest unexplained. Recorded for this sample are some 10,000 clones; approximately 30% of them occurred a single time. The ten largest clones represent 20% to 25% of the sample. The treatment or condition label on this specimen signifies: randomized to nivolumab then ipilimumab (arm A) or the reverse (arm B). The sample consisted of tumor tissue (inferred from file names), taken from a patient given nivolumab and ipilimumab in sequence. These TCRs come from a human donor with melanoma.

This CDR3 reads CASSEFGGGGSYNEQFF. Here the CDR3 DNA reads TGTGCCAGCAGTGAATTCGGCGGGGGTGGCTCCTACAATGAGCAGTTCTTC. The chain has TRBV6-7 and TRBJ2-1, with TRBD2 matching over 7 bases. TRBV6-7 qualifies as an ORF whose function is uncertain. The CDR3 is 17 amino acids. The J segment lost 0 bases and the V segment lost 5 bases, leaving 10 bases of the junction unmatched.

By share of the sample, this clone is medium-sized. CDR3 region: CASSYPPLTVSSYQPQHF. CDR3 coding DNA: TGTGCCAGCAGTTACCCCCCGCTGACAGTGAGTTCATATCAGCCCCAGCATTTT. This chain connects TRBV6-8 to TRBJ1-5; a possible D gene is TRBD1 (5 bases). Germline V lookup: CDR1 MNHGY, CDR2 SAAAGT. This CDR3 is built from 18 residues. V lost 2 bases and J lost 5, with 22 bases in between.

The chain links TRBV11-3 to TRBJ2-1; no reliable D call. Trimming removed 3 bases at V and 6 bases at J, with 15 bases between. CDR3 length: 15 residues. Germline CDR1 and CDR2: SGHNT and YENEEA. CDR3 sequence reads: CASSLPGRSRNEQFF. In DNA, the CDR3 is TGTGCCAGCAGCTTGCCAGGCAGGTCGCGCAATGAGCAGTTCTTC.

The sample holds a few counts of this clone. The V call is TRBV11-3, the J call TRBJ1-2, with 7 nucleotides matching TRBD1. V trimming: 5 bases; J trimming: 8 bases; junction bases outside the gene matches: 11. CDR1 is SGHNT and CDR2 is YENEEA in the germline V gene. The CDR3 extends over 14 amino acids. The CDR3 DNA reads TGTGCCAGCAGCAGAGAGACAGGGTATCGGGGCTACACCTTC. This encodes CASSRETGYRGYTF.

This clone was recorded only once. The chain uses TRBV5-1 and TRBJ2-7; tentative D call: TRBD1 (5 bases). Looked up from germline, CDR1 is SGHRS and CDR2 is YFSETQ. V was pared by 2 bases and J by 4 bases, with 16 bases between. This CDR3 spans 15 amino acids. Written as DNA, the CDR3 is TGCGCCAGCAGCTTCGAAGTAGGGGTAGGGTACGAGCAGTACTTC. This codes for CASSFEVGVGYEQYF.

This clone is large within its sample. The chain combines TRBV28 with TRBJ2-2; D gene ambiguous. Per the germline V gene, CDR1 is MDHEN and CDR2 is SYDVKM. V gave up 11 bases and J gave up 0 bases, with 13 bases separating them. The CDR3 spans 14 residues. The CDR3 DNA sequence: TGTGCCGCCGCGAAAACATCGAACACCGGGGAGCTGTTTTTT. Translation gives CAAAKTSNTGELFF.

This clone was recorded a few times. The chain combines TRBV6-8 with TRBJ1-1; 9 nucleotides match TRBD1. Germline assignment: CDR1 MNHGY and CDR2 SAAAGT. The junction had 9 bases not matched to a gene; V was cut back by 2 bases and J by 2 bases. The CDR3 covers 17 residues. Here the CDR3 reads CASSYQGQGIRNTEAFF. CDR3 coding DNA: TGTGCCAGCAGTTACCAAGGACAGGGGATTAGAAACACTGAAGCTTTCTTT.

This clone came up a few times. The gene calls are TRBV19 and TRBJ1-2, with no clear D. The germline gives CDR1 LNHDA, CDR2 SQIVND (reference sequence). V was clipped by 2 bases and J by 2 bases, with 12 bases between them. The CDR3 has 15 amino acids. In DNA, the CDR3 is TGTGCCAGTAGTATATGGGAGGGAGGCAACTATGGCTACACCTTC. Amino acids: CASSIWEGGNYGYTF.

In DNA, the CDR3 is TGTGCCACCAGCAGAGGATGGGGCTACAATGAGCAGTTCTTC. This gives the protein CATSRGWGYNEQFF. J is TRBJ2-1 and V is TRBV15; D uncertain. Trimming stripped 1 base from V and 3 bases from J, with 7 bases between. CDR3 length: 14 amino acids. The germline V gene encodes CDR1 LNHNV and CDR2 YYDKDF (reference sequence).

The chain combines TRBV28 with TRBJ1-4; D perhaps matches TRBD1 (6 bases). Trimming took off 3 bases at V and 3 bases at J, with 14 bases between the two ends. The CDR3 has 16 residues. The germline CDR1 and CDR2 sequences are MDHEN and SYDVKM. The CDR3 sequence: CASSLGTRASNEKLFF. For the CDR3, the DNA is TGTGCCAGCAGTTTGGGGACACGCGCATCTAATGAAAAACTGTTTTTT.

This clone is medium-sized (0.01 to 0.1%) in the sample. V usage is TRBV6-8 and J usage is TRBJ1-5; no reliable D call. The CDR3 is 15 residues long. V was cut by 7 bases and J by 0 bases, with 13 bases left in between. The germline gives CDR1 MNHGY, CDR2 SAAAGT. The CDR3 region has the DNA TGTGCCAGCACCCCAAGTCTTAATAGCAATCAGCCCCAGCATTTT. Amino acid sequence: CASTPSLNSNQPQHF.

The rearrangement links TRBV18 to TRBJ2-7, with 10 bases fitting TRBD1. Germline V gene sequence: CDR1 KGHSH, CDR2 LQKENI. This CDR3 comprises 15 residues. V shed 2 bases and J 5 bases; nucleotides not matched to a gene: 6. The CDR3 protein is CASSPSATGGNEQYF. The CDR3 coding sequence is TGTGCCAGCTCACCATCTGCGACAGGGGGCAACGAGCAGTACTTC.

The CDR3: CSAGEDSSPLHF. The CDR3 region has the DNA TGCAGCGCAGGCGAGGACAGTTCACCCCTCCACTTT. The gene calls are TRBV29-1 and TRBJ1-6, with TRBD1 as a possible D gene (6 bases). V lost 7 bases and J 9 bases, leaving 13 bases between the germline ends. CDR3 size: 12 residues. Germline values: CDR1 SQVTM, CDR2 ANQGSEA.

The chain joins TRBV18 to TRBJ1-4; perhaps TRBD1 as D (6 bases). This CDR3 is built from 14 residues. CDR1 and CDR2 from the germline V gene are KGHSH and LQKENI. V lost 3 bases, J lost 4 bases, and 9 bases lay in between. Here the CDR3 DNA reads TGTGCCAGCTCACCCGGACAGCTTAATGAAAAACTGTTTTTT. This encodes CASSPGQLNEKLFF.

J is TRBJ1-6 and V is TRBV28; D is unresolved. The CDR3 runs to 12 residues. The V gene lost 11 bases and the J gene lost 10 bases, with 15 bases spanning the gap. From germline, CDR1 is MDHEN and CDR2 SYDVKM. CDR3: CASALFNSPLHF. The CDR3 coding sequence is TGTGCCTCTGCCCTTTTTAACTCACCCCTCCACTTT.

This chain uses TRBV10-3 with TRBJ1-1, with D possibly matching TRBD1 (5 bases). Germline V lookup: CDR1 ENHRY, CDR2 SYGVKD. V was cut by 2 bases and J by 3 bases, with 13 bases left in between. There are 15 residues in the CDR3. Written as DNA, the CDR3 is TGTGCCATCAGTGAGGGCCCGGGGGTGGACACTGAAGCTTTCTTT. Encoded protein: CAISEGPGVDTEAFF.

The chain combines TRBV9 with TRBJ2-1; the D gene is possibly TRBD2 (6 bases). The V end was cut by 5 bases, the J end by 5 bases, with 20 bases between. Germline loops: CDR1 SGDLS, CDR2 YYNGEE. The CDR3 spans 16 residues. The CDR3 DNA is TGTGCCAGCAGTGAGGAACGGGGGTTATTTGACAATGAGCAGTTCTTC. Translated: CASSEERGLFDNEQFF.

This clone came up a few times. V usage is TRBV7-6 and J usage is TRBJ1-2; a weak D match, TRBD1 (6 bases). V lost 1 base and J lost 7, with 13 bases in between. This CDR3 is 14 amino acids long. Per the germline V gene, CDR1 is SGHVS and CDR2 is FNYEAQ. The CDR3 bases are TGTGCCAGCAGCTTAGGTCCAGGGGCATTTGGCTACACCTTC. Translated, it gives CASSLGPGAFGYTF.

Written as DNA, the CDR3 is TGTGCCACCAGCACGCGGGTGAATCAGCCCCAGCATTTT. Translation gives CATSTRVNQPQHF. The chain is built from TRBV28 and TRBJ1-5; D is ambiguous. The germline V gene has CDR1 MDHEN and CDR2 SYDVKM. Deletions cut 10 bases from V and 4 bases from J, with 14 bases between. This CDR3 is built from 13 residues.

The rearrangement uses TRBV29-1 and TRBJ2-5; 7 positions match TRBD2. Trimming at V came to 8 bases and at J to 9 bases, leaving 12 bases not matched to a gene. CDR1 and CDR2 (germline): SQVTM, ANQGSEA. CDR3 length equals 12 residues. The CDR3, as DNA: TGCAGCTTCACCCGGGGGGACCGGGCCCAGTACTTC. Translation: CSFTRGDRAQYF. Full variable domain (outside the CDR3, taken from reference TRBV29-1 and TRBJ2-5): SAVISQKPSRDICQRGTSLTIQCQVDSQVTMMFWYRQQPGQSLTLIATANQGSEATYESGFVIDKFPISRPNLTFSTLTVSNMSPEDSSIYLCSFTRGDRAQYFGPGTRLLVL.

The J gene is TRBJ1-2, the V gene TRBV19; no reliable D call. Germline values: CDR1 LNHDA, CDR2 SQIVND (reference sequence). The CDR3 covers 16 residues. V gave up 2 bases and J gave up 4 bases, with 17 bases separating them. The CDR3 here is CASSIFSNDSPYGYTF. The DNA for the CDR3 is TGTGCCAGTAGTATATTTTCCAATGATTCTCCCTATGGCTACACCTTC.

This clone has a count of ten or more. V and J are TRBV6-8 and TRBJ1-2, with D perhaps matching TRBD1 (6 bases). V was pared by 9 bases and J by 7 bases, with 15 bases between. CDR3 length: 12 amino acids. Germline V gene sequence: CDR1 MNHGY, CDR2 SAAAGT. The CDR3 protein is CASKTGFGGYTF. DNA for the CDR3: TGTGCCAGTAAAACAGGGTTTGGTGGCTACACCTTC.